This T cell receptor beta chain is drawn from a study of technical replicates of blood from a few donors. This CDR3 region has 14 residues. J gave up 4 bases and V 0 bases, and 2 bases lay outside the gene matches. In germline, CDR1 is SGHKS, CDR2 YYEKEE (reference sequence). The data were produced by immunoSEQ multiplex PCR, yet TCRdb's version contains in-frame clones alone and is incomplete. The sample carries roughly 80,000 clones, 95% to 97% recorded once. The sample was T cells isolated from PBMCs. The TCR comes from a human donor in good health. This chain connects TRBV5-5 to TRBJ1-2; 8 nucleotides agree with TRBD1. The CDR3 coding sequence is TGTGCCAGCAGCTTGGAGGACAGGGTCTATGGCTACACCTTC. This gives the protein CASSLEDRVYGYTF.